The 7 T cell receptor beta chains below were found in one sample sequenced in a study of CD4 and CD8 cells across lung adenocarcinoma regions. TCRdb analysed the PCR reads with MiXCR anew, one entry per CDR3 protein. The profile covers about 5,200 distinct CDR3 sequences, with about 50% appearing a single time and approximately 20% taken by the ten largest. The specimen was CD4+ T cells from the margin of a lung tumor. The receptors stem from a male donor with lung adenocarcinoma. The CD4 and CD8 labels of this study may be unreliable.

The V and J genes are TRBV6-1 and TRBJ2-4, with TRBD2 identical over 8 bases. Germline-derived CDR1 and CDR2 are MNHNS and SASEGT. Germline trimming cut 6 bases from V and 13 bases from J; bases unmatched to any gene: 20. There are 16 residues in the CDR3. CDR3 amino acids: CASSRKSGSSYNEQYF. The DNA for the CDR3 is TGTGCCAGCAGCCGGAAAAGCGGGAGCTCCTACAATGAGCAGTACTTC.

This clonotype is labeled medium-sized (0.01 to 0.1%). J is TRBJ2-1 and V is TRBV10-1; the match to TRBD1 covers 9 bases. CDR1 and CDR2 from the germline V gene are WNHNN and SYGVQD (reference sequence). The CDR3 is 16 residues long. The ends lost 3 bases at V and 8 bases at J; junction bases unmatched: 11. This CDR3 is CASSEFGQGSIDEQFF. CDR3 bases: TGCGCCAGCAGTGAATTCGGACAGGGGAGTATCGATGAGCAGTTCTTC.

This chain connects TRBV6-1 to TRBJ1-5; tentatively, D is TRBD1 (5 bases). The germline V and J ends were trimmed by 1 base and 2 bases, with 9 bases remaining between them. Germline CDR1 and CDR2: MNHNS and SASEGT. This CDR3 is built from 15 residues. The CDR3 sequence: CASSEGRVGNQPQHF. CDR3 coding DNA: TGTGCCAGCAGTGAAGGCAGGGTCGGCAATCAGCCCCAGCATTTT.

This clonotype is labeled medium-sized. The rearrangement uses TRBV27 and TRBJ2-3; 7 bases match TRBD2. Germline CDR1 is MNHEY and CDR2 is SMNVEV (reference sequence). Trimming removed 0 bases from V and 4 bases from J; junction bases left unmatched: 4. The CDR3 has 15 amino acids. CDR3 nucleotide sequence: TGTGCCAGCAGTTTATCGCCTAGCGGAGCAGATACGCAGTATTTT. Protein sequence: CASSLSPSGADTQYF.

Judged by abundance, this clonotype is medium-sized. The V call is TRBV27, the J call TRBJ2-1; D not resolved. Germline CDR1 is MNHEY and CDR2 is SMNVEV (reference sequence). This CDR3 is built from 13 residues. V lost 0 bases and J 4 bases, leaving 4 bases between the germline ends. CDR3 region: CASSLSWYNEQFF. Written as DNA, the CDR3 is TGTGCCAGCAGTTTATCTTGGTACAATGAGCAGTTCTTC.

The chain recombines TRBV10-2 with TRBJ2-1, with 9 bases matching TRBD2. The CDR3 spans 16 residues. Germline V gene lookup returns CDR1 WSHSY and CDR2 SAAADI. V trimming: 6 bases; J trimming: 4 bases; junction bases outside the gene matches: 10. The CDR3 DNA sequence: TGCGCCAGCAGCACTCTACCTAGCGGGAATTACAATGAGCAGTTCTTC. This codes for CASSTLPSGNYNEQFF.

This clonotype came up once. This rearrangement joins TRBV7-8 to TRBJ2-3; a possible D gene is TRBD1 (6 bases). Per the germline V gene, CDR1 is SGHVS and CDR2 is FQNEAQ. With 4 bases removed from V and 2 bases from J, the gap between germline ends came to 16 bases. CDR3 length equals 16 residues. The CDR3 protein is CASSYPRDKPTDTQYF. The CDR3 DNA reads TGTGCCAGCAGCTACCCCCGGGACAAGCCCACAGATACGCAGTATTTT.